This T cell receptor (beta chain) was obtained from a study of shared clonotypes between healthy human individuals. About the research overall: Each donor contributed plates that comprised three CD4 naive, three CD4 memory, two CD8 naive and one CD8 memory.

Methods used by the authors: ImmunoSEQ sequences covered only the junction and lacked quality scores; filtering therefore differed. TCRdb's copy holds only in-frame clones and misses some; the assay was immunoSEQ multiplex PCR. Clone size and the V and J calls come from that table; the DNA yielded D and trimming. The sample lists roughly 2,300,000 clones, 92% seen once, with 0.37% in the top ten. Deletions cut 3 bases from V and 7 bases from J, with 15 bases between. Germline V CDR1 and CDR2: MNHNS, SASEGT. This CDR3 is 14 amino acids long. Sequenced sample: naive CD4+ T cells from PBMCs. The subset denotes: CD45RA+ positively selected. The receptor was isolated from a man aged 18 to 30 in good health. Some clones in this sample may be carry-over from other donors' samples. The V gene is TRBV6-1, the J gene TRBJ1-2; maybe TRBD1 (6 bases). CDR3 sequence (DNA): TGTGCCAGCAGTGATAATGGGACACCCCTTGGCTACACCTTC. Translation: CASSDNGTPLGYTF.